Following are 5 T cell receptor beta chains from one sample sequenced in a study of cytomegalovirus exposure and HLA in healthy donors. Use of 60 Vbeta and 13 Jbeta primers characterized the PCR. Profiled with immunoSEQ multiplex PCR; TCRdb holds only in-frame clones, not every one. The sample carries under 200,000 clones, around three quarters recorded once. Sample: PBMCs. The source of these receptors is a woman aged 50 to 60 in good health and CMV-seronegative.

The chain combines TRBV6-6 with TRBJ2-5, with D possibly TRBD1 on 6 matching bases. The germline V gene has CDR1 MNHNY and CDR2 SVGAGI (reference sequence). V was shortened by 0 bases and J by 6 bases, with 11 bases between the two germline ends. The length of the CDR3 is 14 residues. The CDR3 DNA sequence: TGTGCCAGCAGTTACTCTGGGGGCGTGAAGACCCAGTACTTC. Translated, it gives CASSYSGGVKTQYF.

The V gene is TRBV10-3, the J gene TRBJ2-7; 8 bases agree with TRBD2. Germline V gives CDR1 ENHRY, CDR2 SYGVKD. The CDR3 spans 14 residues. J gave up 0 bases and V 4 bases, and 2 bases lay outside the gene matches. CDR3 DNA: TGTGCCATCAGTGGCGGGGGGCCCTCCTACGAGCAGTACTTC. The encoded protein is CAISGGGPSYEQYF.

This chain uses TRBV27 with TRBJ2-5; D possibly corresponds to TRBD1 (6 bases). The J call is doubtful: the DNA matches TRBJ2-7 better. This CDR3 comprises 17 residues. CDR1 and CDR2 (germline): MNHEY, SMNVEV (reference sequence). The CDR3 coding sequence is TGTGCCAGCAGTCCCTGGACAGTTGGGGGCCTCTCCTACGAGCAGTACTTC. Translating it yields CASSPWTVGGLSYEQYF.

This rearrangement joins TRBV19 to TRBJ2-3; maybe TRBD2 (5 bases). CDR3 length: 13 residues. Deletions cut 2 bases from V and 4 bases from J, with 7 bases between. Germline V lookup: CDR1 LNHDA, CDR2 SQIVND (reference sequence). The CDR3 is CASSISGADTQYF. CDR3 DNA sequence: TGTGCCAGTAGTATAAGCGGAGCAGATACGCAGTATTTT.

The chain links TRBV5-1 to TRBJ2-1, with 8 positions matching TRBD2. The junction had 3 bases not matched to a gene; V was cut back by 4 bases and J by 3 bases. The CDR3 extends over 14 amino acids. Germline-derived CDR1 and CDR2 are SGHRS and YFSETQ. CDR3 protein: CASSTAGGYNEQFF. The CDR3 coding sequence is TGCGCCAGCAGCACCGCGGGAGGCTACAATGAGCAGTTCTTC. Complete variable domain (other parts from reference TRBV5-1 and TRBJ2-1): KAGVTQTPRYLIKTRGQQVTLSCSPISGHRSVSWYQQTPGQGLQFLFEYFSETQRNKGNFPGRFSGRQFSNSRSEMNVSTLELGDSALYLCASSTAGGYNEQFFGPGTRLTVL.